This TCR beta chain was obtained from a study of cytomegalovirus exposure and HLA in healthy donors. Germline-derived CDR1 and CDR2 are SGDLS and YYNGEE. CDR3 length: 15 residues. Trimming stripped 0 bases from V and 4 bases from J, with 13 bases between. Both 60 Vbeta primers and 13 Jbeta primers went into the PCR. The table came from immunoSEQ multiplex PCR; TCRdb's copy has only in-frame clones and leaves some out. The sample consists of roughly 100,000 clones, around 80% of them appearing once. The receptor was derived from a man aged 25 to 40 in good health and CMV-seropositive. The J gene is TRBJ2-5, the V gene TRBV9, with D uncertain. Sequenced input: PBMCs. The CDR3 DNA sequence: TGTGCCAGCAGCGTAGCTGCCGGGTTGGTAGAGACCCAGTACTTC. Residues: CASSVAAGLVETQYF.